Each of the 4 T cell receptor beta chains below was sequenced from the same sample in a study of T cell clonality in common variable immunodeficiency. Measured with immunoSEQ multiplex PCR; TCRdb has only the in-frame clones, and not every one. The sample contains some 38,000 clones, none occurring once; 0.95% lies in the top ten. Sequences were obtained from peripheral blood mononuclear cells. Receptors were obtained from a person aged 18 to 70 in good health.

In this sample, this clone turned up many times. The read comes to an end 3 residues before the CDR3 does, leaving the germline J gene to fill in the end. J is TRBJ1-1 and V is TRBV29-1; TRBD1 might be the D (5 bases). From germline, CDR1 is SQVTM and CDR2 ANQGSEA. The CDR3 length is 15 residues. Deletions cut 7 bases from V and 0 bases from J, with 18 bases between. The sequenced part of the CDR3 DNA is TGCAGCGCTCGAGCAGGGTGGGGAATGAACACTGAA. This translates into CSARAGWGMNTE. The entire CDR3 reads CSARAGWGMNTEAFF.

This clone was observed at least ten times. The sequence runs out 3 residues before the end of the CDR3; the remainder is reconstructed from the germline J gene. V and J are TRBV7-8 and TRBJ1-2, with D perhaps TRBD1 (5 bases). Germline V CDR1 and CDR2: SGHVS, FQNEAQ. This CDR3 contains 13 residues. The V gene lost 5 bases and the J gene lost 2 bases, with 9 bases spanning the gap. Partial CDR3 DNA: TGTGCCAGCAGCCCGGACAAGAACTATGGC. The encoded protein is CASSPDKNYG. The CDR3 as a whole reads CASSPDKNYGYTF.

A few counts support this clone. A much bigger clone sits one base away, suggesting this may be a read error. The CDR3 bases that were read are TGCAGCGTTGAAGATCTAGTGGCTAGCGGGAGGTATAGCAATGAG. Encoded protein: CSVEDLVASGRYSNE. The entire CDR3 protein is CSVEDLVASGRYSNEQFF. The chain carries TRBV29-1 and TRBJ2-1; TRBD2 matches 11 bases. Read sequence stops 3 residues before the CDR3 end, and the germline J gene provides the missing end. Trimming cost V 0 bases and J 6 bases; bases outside gene matches: 13. The CDR3 consists of 18 residues. Germline CDR1 and CDR2: SQVTM and ANQGSEA.

This clone was found many times. The read gets to within 3 residues of the CDR3 end, and the germline J gene fills in the rest. The genes are TRBV7-2 and TRBJ2-3, with 8 bases lining up with TRBD1. The V segment lost 1 base and the J segment 3 bases; nucleotides outside the gene matches: 3. The germline CDR1 and CDR2 sequences are SGHTA and FQGNSA. The CDR3 covers 15 residues. The covered CDR3 bases are TGTGCCAGCAGCTTAGTAGGGACAGGTACAGATACG. It encodes CASSLVGTGTDT. The entire CDR3 is CASSLVGTGTDTQYF.